A single sample is the source of the 30 T cell receptor beta chains below, sequenced in a study of cytomegalovirus exposure and HLA in healthy donors. Primers for the PCR totalled 60 Vbeta and 13 Jbeta. The table came from immunoSEQ multiplex PCR; TCRdb's copy has only in-frame clones and leaves some out. The sample consists of approximately 170,000 clones, about 80% of them appearing once. Sequenced: PBMCs. The receptors come from a man aged 18 to 30 in good health and CMV-seropositive.

The CDR3 loop reads CASSYQTSGRFNEQFF. As DNA, the CDR3 is TGTGCCAGCAGTTACCAAACTAGCGGCCGTTTTAATGAGCAGTTCTTC. The chain is built from TRBV5-6 and TRBJ2-1; 8 positions agree with TRBD2. CDR1 and CDR2 from the germline V gene are SGHDT and YYEEEE. V lost 5 bases, J lost 7 bases, and 14 bases stayed unmatched. This CDR3 region has 16 residues.

The table lists this clone with a few counts. The V and J genes are TRBV5-1 and TRBJ2-3; D is undetermined. This CDR3 is 14 amino acids long. Germline CDR1 and CDR2: SGHRS and YFSETQ. V was cut by 0 bases and J by 6 bases, with 11 bases left in between. In nucleotides, the CDR3 is TGCGCCAGCAGCTTGGCACAGCCCTATGATACGCAGTATTTT. This translates into CASSLAQPYDTQYF. Full variable domain (rest looked up from reference TRBV5-1 and TRBJ2-3): KAGVTQTPRYLIKTRGQQVTLSCSPISGHRSVSWYQQTPGQGLQFLFEYFSETQRNKGNFPGRFSGRQFSNSRSEMNVSTLELGDSALYLCASSLAQPYDTQYFGPGTRLTVL.

This clone was detected once. The chain carries TRBV10-1 and TRBJ2-7; D is perhaps TRBD2 (7 bases). V lost 6 bases and J lost 7, with 13 bases in between. The germline V gene encodes CDR1 WNHNN and CDR2 SYGVQD (reference sequence). This CDR3 has 12 amino acids. The CDR3 is CASRGGAWEQYF. The CDR3 DNA follows: TGCGCCAGCAGGGGGGGGGCCTGGGAGCAGTACTTC.

As DNA, the CDR3 is TGCGCCAGCAGCCGGCTAGTGGGGGGGGGTGGCACAGATACGCAGTATTTT. Translation: CASSRLVGGGGTDTQYF. The chain has TRBV4-1 and TRBJ2-3, with 7 bases identical to TRBD2. In germline, CDR1 is MGHRA, CDR2 YSYEKL. This CDR3 spans 17 amino acids. After removal of 4 bases from V and 1 base from J, the junction contained 11 bases not matched to a gene.

V gene TRBV9 combines with J gene TRBJ2-2; weak D call: TRBD1 (5 bases). Looked up from germline, CDR1 is SGDLS and CDR2 is YYNGEE. With 1 base removed from V and 5 bases from J, the gap between germline ends came to 12 bases. The CDR3 totals 15 residues. The CDR3 is CASSVQGSPTGELFF. The CDR3 DNA is TGTGCCAGCAGCGTACAGGGTTCCCCGACCGGGGAGCTGTTTTTT.

This chain connects TRBV19 to TRBJ1-1; D is perhaps TRBD1 (5 bases). This CDR3 has 13 amino acids. Germline V gives CDR1 LNHDA, CDR2 SQIVND (reference sequence). Trimming cost V 5 bases and J 1 base, with 8 bases left between them. The CDR3 sequence is CASSPTGNTEAFF. CDR3 coding DNA: TGTGCCAGTAGTCCCACAGGGAACACTGAAGCTTTCTTT.

CDR3 DNA: TGTGCCAGCAGCTCGACCGCCGGACAGTCGGGCCCCTACGAGCAGTACTTC. Encoded protein: CASSSTAGQSGPYEQYF. This sequence joins TRBV11-2 and TRBJ2-7, with TRBD1 as a possible D gene (6 bases). The V gene's germline CDR1 is SGHAT and CDR2 FQNNGV. Trimming stripped 4 bases from V and 2 bases from J, with 21 bases between. This CDR3 has 17 amino acids.

This chain uses TRBV6-1 with TRBJ1-5; a weak D match, TRBD1 (6 bases). Trimming shortened V by 6 bases and J by 3 bases, and 30 bases separated the two germline ends. The CDR3 runs 20 residues. Germline lookup yields CDR1 MNHNS and CDR2 SASEGT. The CDR3 DNA sequence: TGTGCCAGCAGCGAATATAATCGCGTCCCTACCAGGGGCCTCAATCAGCCCCAGCATTTT. Amino acids: CASSEYNRVPTRGLNQPQHF.

This clone was recorded only once. One junction end does not reproduce the germline sequence, and a read error may be involved. The chain employs TRBV6-1 and TRBJ2-7, with D unclear. The CDR3 loop spans 14 amino acids. The germline V gene encodes CDR1 MNHNS and CDR2 SASEGT. CDR3 amino acids: CASSGFGPLSEQCF. The DNA for the CDR3 is TGTGCCAGCAGTGGCTTCGGCCCCCTCAGCGAGCAGTGCTTC.

The chain has TRBV27 and TRBJ2-3; 12 bases are shared with TRBD2. The CDR3 runs 17 residues. V shed 8 bases, J shed 0 bases, and the junction held 9 bases outside the gene matches. CDR1 is MNHEY, CDR2 SMNVEV, per germline (reference sequence). In nucleotides, the CDR3 is TGTGCCAGCGGCGTTGGACTAGCGGGAACTAGCACAGATACGCAGTATTTT. Residues: CASGVGLAGTSTDTQYF.

The chain uses TRBV5-5 and TRBJ1-1; D remains ambiguous. Looked up from germline, CDR1 is SGHKS and CDR2 is YYEKEE (reference sequence). V was cut by 0 bases and J by 10 bases, with 19 bases left in between. The CDR3 is made up of 15 amino acids. The CDR3 DNA reads as TGTGCCAGCAGCTTGGGGACGCCTCCGGGATGGGGAGCTTTCTTT. Its translation is CASSLGTPPGWGAFF.

In this sample, this clone turned up a few times. The J gene is TRBJ1-6, the V gene TRBV7-2; TRBD1 matches at 11 bases. The length of the CDR3 is 14 residues. V was clipped by 5 bases and J by 10 bases; unmatched bases: 4. Germline CDR1 and CDR2: SGHTA and FQGNSA. The CDR3 spells CASSPRDRGSPLHF. CDR3 sequence (DNA): TGTGCCAGCAGCCCCCGGGACAGGGGGTCACCCCTCCACTTT.

This clone was recorded a few times. V and J are TRBV7-9 and TRBJ1-4; 9 nucleotides match TRBD1. Germline trimming cut 4 bases from V and 2 bases from J; bases unmatched to any gene: 11. The length of the CDR3 is 18 residues. Germline values: CDR1 SEHNR, CDR2 FQNEAQ (reference sequence). The CDR3 sequence is CASSSNRGQGMTNEKLFF. CDR3 sequence (DNA): TGTGCCAGCAGCTCCAACCGAGGACAGGGGATGACTAATGAAAAACTGTTTTTT.

The gene calls are TRBV6-5 and TRBJ2-2, with TRBD1 identical over 8 bases. Germline CDR1 reads MNHEY; CDR2 reads SVGAGI. V gave up 3 bases and J gave up 3 bases; unmatched junction bases: 6. CDR3 length: 16 amino acids. The CDR3 region has the DNA TGTGCCAGCAGTTATGGGCAGGGGGCGTACACCGGGGAGCTGTTTTTT. This encodes CASSYGQGAYTGELFF.

The J gene is TRBJ2-7, the V gene TRBV6-5; 7 nucleotides agree with TRBD1. The V gene end was trimmed by 7 bases and the J gene end by 4 bases; junction bases not matched to a gene: 10. The CDR3 has 14 residues. Germline CDR1 is MNHEY and CDR2 is SVGAGI. This CDR3 is CASNPTGNAYEQYF. In DNA, the CDR3 is TGTGCCAGCAACCCGACAGGGAATGCATACGAGCAGTACTTC.

CDR3 amino acids: CASSYRGLDYGYTF. CDR3 nucleotides: TGTGCCAGCAGTTACAGGGGGCTGGACTATGGCTACACCTTC. The chain joins TRBV6-5 to TRBJ1-2; TRBD1 matches 7 bases. After removal of 2 bases from V and 3 bases from J, the junction contained 3 bases not matched to a gene. The CDR3 has 14 amino acids. Germline V CDR1 and CDR2: MNHEY, SVGAGI.

This clone was observed a single time. This rearrangement joins TRBV28 to TRBJ2-2; 8 bases are a match to TRBD2. There are 20 residues in the CDR3. From germline, CDR1 is MDHEN and CDR2 SYDVKM. V lost 5 bases and J lost 0; bases outside the gene matches: 17. Here the CDR3 reads CASSPVAGKLEAANTGELFF. The CDR3 bases are TGTGCCAGCAGTCCTGTAGCGGGGAAGCTTGAAGCGGCGAACACCGGGGAGCTGTTTTTT.

This clone is a singleton in its sample. V usage is TRBV5-1 and J usage is TRBJ2-5, with 10 bases that match TRBD1. Germline CDR1 reads SGHRS; CDR2 reads YFSETQ. The CDR3 is made up of 13 amino acids. V shed 5 bases and J 3 bases; nucleotides not matched to a gene: 1. CDR3: CASRGTGEETQYF. Written as DNA, the CDR3 is TGCGCCAGCAGAGGGACAGGGGAAGAGACCCAGTACTTC.

The V call is TRBV6-1, the J call TRBJ2-5; 7 positions match TRBD1. Germline V gene lookup returns CDR1 MNHNS and CDR2 SASEGT. The CDR3 runs to 14 residues. Losses at the gene ends were 6 bases for V and 2 bases for J; bases not matched to a gene: 6. This CDR3 is CASSGQAQQETQYF. CDR3 sequence (DNA): TGTGCCAGCAGCGGACAGGCCCAACAAGAGACCCAGTACTTC.

V gene TRBV27 combines with J gene TRBJ1-1, with 8 bases matching TRBD1. The CDR3 consists of 13 residues. Losses at the gene ends were 6 bases for V and 1 base for J; bases not matched to a gene: 1. The germline CDR1 and CDR2 sequences are MNHEY and SMNVEV (reference sequence). The CDR3 DNA is TGTGCCAGCAGCACAGGGGGGAACACTGAAGCTTTCTTT. Translation: CASSTGGNTEAFF.

The chain recombines TRBV5-1 with TRBJ2-5; 7 bases are shared with TRBD2. V lost 0 bases to trimming and J lost 5 bases; unmatched junction nucleotides: 4. The CDR3 totals 14 residues. The germline V gene has CDR1 SGHRS and CDR2 YFSETQ. The CDR3 DNA sequence: TGCGCCAGCAGCTTGGATCGGGGAGGGGAGACCCAGTACTTC. Its protein is CASSLDRGGETQYF.

This clone has just a few counts. The rearrangement uses TRBV7-9 and TRBJ2-4, with 8 bases lining up with TRBD1. The J segment lost 0 bases and the V segment lost 1 base, leaving 8 bases of the junction unmatched. Germline CDR1 SEHNR, CDR2 FQNEAQ (reference sequence). The CDR3 runs to 18 residues. CDR3 sequence reads: CASSLVGTGILAKNIQYF. In nucleotides, the CDR3 is TGTGCCAGCAGCTTAGTAGGGACAGGTATACTAGCCAAAAACATTCAGTACTTC.

The V and J genes are TRBV9 and TRBJ2-1; 7 positions agree with TRBD2. Germline loops: CDR1 SGDLS, CDR2 YYNGEE. The V segment lost 4 bases and the J segment 4 bases; nucleotides outside the gene matches: 14. The CDR3 is 17 residues long. CDR3 sequence: CASSPLPWVGGYNEQFF. In DNA form, the CDR3 reads TGTGCCAGCAGCCCATTACCGTGGGTGGGGGGGTACAATGAGCAGTTCTTC.

This chain connects TRBV6-5 to TRBJ2-1; no definite D call. Trimming took 5 bases from V and 5 from J, leaving 4 bases between them. CDR1 is MNHEY, CDR2 SVGAGI, per germline. This CDR3 is 11 amino acids long. The CDR3 coding sequence is TGTGCCAGCAGTCGTAACAATGAGCAGTTCTTC. Translated, it gives CASSRNNEQFF.

J is TRBJ1-1 and V is TRBV19; weak D call: TRBD1 (6 bases). Trimming took 5 bases from V and 5 from J, leaving 12 bases between them. The CDR3 spans 13 residues. Germline values: CDR1 LNHDA, CDR2 SQIVND (reference sequence). CDR3 protein: CASSVQTGTEAFF. CDR3 DNA: TGTGCCAGTAGTGTCCAGACAGGAACTGAAGCTTTCTTT.

The genes are TRBV28 and TRBJ2-7; TRBD2 matches at 11 bases. Per the germline V gene, CDR1 is MDHEN and CDR2 is SYDVKM. The CDR3 extends over 16 amino acids. V shed 6 bases and J 3 bases; nucleotides not matched to a gene: 10. CDR3 loop: CASSPILAGGLYEQYF. CDR3 bases: TGTGCCAGCAGCCCCATTCTAGCGGGAGGTCTCTACGAGCAGTACTTC.

The chain couples TRBV19 to TRBJ1-5; no firm D call. Between the trimmed V and J ends, which lost 10 bases and 1 base, there was a span of 11 bases. Germline V CDR1 and CDR2: LNHDA, SQIVND (reference sequence). The CDR3 covers 13 residues. CDR3 sequence (DNA): TGTGCCACCTCGTGGGCGAGCAATCAGCCCCAGCATTTT. Protein: CATSWASNQPQHF.

The sample holds a few counts of this clone. This CDR3 is also generated by other DNA sequences in the sample. The V call is TRBV2, the J call TRBJ1-1, with 7 positions matching TRBD1. This CDR3 comprises 13 residues. Germline loops: CDR1 SNHLY, CDR2 FYNNEI. V lost 6 bases, J lost 1 base, and 2 bases stayed unmatched. The CDR3 nucleotides are TGTGCCAGCAGCCAGGGGGAGAACACTGAAGCTTTCTTT. As protein: CASSQGENTEAFF.

Details on this clone: The same CDR3 arises from other DNA sequences in this sample as well. The chain uses TRBV19 and TRBJ2-2, with a weak D call TRBD1 (5 bases). Germline CDR1 reads LNHDA; CDR2 reads SQIVND (reference sequence). V was pared by 6 bases and J by 6 bases, with 8 bases between. This CDR3 has 12 amino acids. For the CDR3, the DNA is TGTGCCAGTAGGCAGGGTCCCGGGGAGCTGTTTTTT. Translated: CASRQGPGELFF. The variable domain in full, completed from reference TRBV19 and TRBJ2-2, reads DGGITQSPKYLFRKEGQNVTLSCEQNLNHDAMYWYRQDPGQGLRLIYYSQIVNDFQKGDIAEGYSVSREKKESFPLTVTSAQKNPTAFYLCASRQGPGELFFGEGSRLTVL.

The J gene is TRBJ1-5, the V gene TRBV5-4; D is unresolved. Trimming removed 4 bases from V and 1 base from J, with 9 bases in between. Germline loops: CDR1 SGHNT, CDR2 YYREEE (reference sequence). The CDR3 runs to 14 residues. CDR3 sequence: CASSADGSNQPQHF. Here the CDR3 DNA reads TGTGCCAGCAGCGCCGACGGGAGCAATCAGCCCCAGCATTTT.